This T cell receptor beta chain came from a study of blood T cells in healthy people across ages. The second PCR ran roughly 7 to 12 cycles with a sample-barcoded 5' primer and J-beta primers. TCRdb reanalysed the 5' RACE reads using MiXCR and keeps one entry per CDR3 protein. The table shows around 800,000 distinct CDR3 sequences, with around 25% occurring only once. The CDR3 loop spans 14 amino acids. The V end lost 0 bases, the J end lost 2 bases, and 8 bases lay between the germline ends. Germline CDR1 reads MNHEY; CDR2 reads SVGAGI. This clonotype was detected only a few times. Individuals who donated were healthy Caucasians from Russia aged about 6 to 100. These sequences were also reported in another study, on T cells of mothers and their children.

This chain connects TRBV6-5 to TRBJ2-7, with D unclear. The source of this sequence is a boy aged 10-17 years in good health. Sequenced: blood. This CDR3 reads CASSYSIQAYEQYF. The CDR3 DNA is TGTGCCAGCAGTTACTCGATCCAGGCCTACGAGCAGTACTTC.